Listed here are 28 T cell receptor beta chains from one sample, sequenced in a study of T cells in Graves' hyperthyroidism and ophthalmopathy. RNA transcripts provided the source from which TCR beta CDR3 regions were amplified. An initial round of RT-PCR targeting the TCR CDR3 relied on the HTBI primer set. TCRdb analysed the multiplex PCR reads with MiXCR anew, one entry per CDR3 protein. The data contain under 250,000 distinct CDR3 sequences, about 15% of them seen just once; the ten biggest clones take up around 48%. The sequenced sample consisted of blood. The receptor set was obtained from a woman aged 50 to 65 with Graves' hyperthyroidism.

Notes on this clonotype: A much larger clone lies one base from this, so it may be a read error. The chain recombines TRBV18 with TRBJ2-5, with TRBD2 as a possible D gene (5 bases). This CDR3 contains 13 residues. Germline CDR1 and CDR2: KGHSH and LQKENI. The CDR3 reads CATAGMAQETRYF. The CDR3 nucleotides read TGTGCCACAGCCGGGATGGCCCAAGAGACCCGGTACTTC.

The sample holds many counts of this clonotype. This chain uses TRBV28 with TRBJ1-4; D gene uncertain. V was clipped by 6 bases and J by 0 bases, with 11 bases between them. This CDR3 has 15 amino acids. In germline, CDR1 is MDHEN, CDR2 SYDVKM. The CDR3 protein is CASRSFITTNEKLFF. CDR3 DNA sequence: TGTGCCAGCAGGTCCTTTATTACAACTAATGAAAAACTGTTTTTT. The entire variable domain, with the rest obtained from reference TRBV28 and TRBJ1-4, is as follows: DVKVTQSSRYLVKRTGEKVFLECVQDMDHENMFWYRQDPGLGLRLIYFSYDVKMKEKGDIPEGYSVSREKKERFSLILESASTNQTSMYLCASRSFITTNEKLFFGSGTQLSVL.

In its sample, this clonotype was seen many times. The V gene is TRBV11-2, the J gene TRBJ1-6; D not resolved. The length of the CDR3 is 17 residues. Trimming pared 3 bases from V and 5 bases from J, leaving 17 bases between. Germline V CDR1 and CDR2: SGHAT, FQNNGV. As DNA, the CDR3 is TGTGCCAGCAGCTTCGACGTAGGGAGGGCCAATAATTCACCCCTCCACTTT. Encoded protein: CASSFDVGRANNSPLHF.

The rearrangement uses TRBV11-2 and TRBJ2-1; 12 bases are shared with TRBD2. Germline CDR1 is SGHAT and CDR2 is FQNNGV. This CDR3 region has 15 residues. V shed 3 bases and J 5 bases; nucleotides not matched to a gene: 2. CDR3 sequence: CASSLRLAGDNEQFF. The CDR3 bases are TGTGCCAGCAGCTTGAGACTAGCGGGAGACAATGAGCAGTTCTTC. The full variable domain, completed using reference TRBV11-2 and TRBJ2-1, is EAGVAQSPRYKIIEKRQSVAFWCNPISGHATLYWYQQILGQGPKLLIQFQNNGVVDDSQLPKDRFSAERLKGVDSTLKIQPAKLEDSAVYLCASSLRLAGDNEQFFGPGTRLTVL.

This clonotype has ten or more counts. The J gene is TRBJ2-7, the V gene TRBV6-1; 13 nucleotides align to TRBD2. This CDR3 has 16 residues. J gave up 0 bases and V 10 bases, and 9 bases lay outside the gene matches. CDR1 MNHNS and CDR2 SASEGT come from the germline V gene. This chain's CDR3 is CATKRGTSGTSYEQYF. The CDR3 bases are TGTGCCACCAAACGAGGGACTAGCGGGACCTCCTACGAGCAGTACTTC.

This clonotype occurred many times. This rearrangement joins TRBV19 to TRBJ2-7, with D possibly being TRBD1 or TRBD2 (5 bases each). This CDR3 has 14 amino acids. Germline V gene lookup returns CDR1 LNHDA and CDR2 SQIVND (reference sequence). V was shortened by 3 bases and J by 2 bases, with 11 bases between the two germline ends. CDR3 nucleotide sequence: TGTGCCAGTAGTATTGCAGGGAGTCCCTACGAGCAGTACTTC. Encoded protein: CASSIAGSPYEQYF.

This clonotype has at least ten counts. This chain connects TRBV7-8 to TRBJ2-5; TRBD2 agrees at 14 bases. CDR1 and CDR2 (germline): SGHVS, FQNEAQ. Germline trimming cut 3 bases from V and 5 bases from J; bases unmatched to any gene: 11. CDR3 length: 18 residues. DNA for the CDR3: TGTGCCAGCAGCTTCCAGGCGGGACTAGCGGGAGCGGGGGAGACCCAGTACTTC. Translation gives CASSFQAGLAGAGETQYF.

This clonotype has a count of ten or more. This chain uses TRBV28 with TRBJ1-2; TRBD1 is a possible D gene (6 bases). The CDR3 covers 14 residues. Germline V gives CDR1 MDHEN, CDR2 SYDVKM. Deletions cut 5 bases from V and 4 bases from J, with 14 bases between. This CDR3 is CASSQTGQFYGYTF. CDR3 nucleotide sequence: TGTGCCAGCAGTCAGACCGGACAGTTCTATGGCTACACCTTC.

The rearrangement uses TRBV4-1 and TRBJ2-3, with D unclear. The V gene lost 2 bases and the J gene lost 4 bases, with 13 bases spanning the gap. Per the germline V gene, CDR1 is MGHRA and CDR2 is YSYEKL. The length of the CDR3 is 15 residues. The CDR3 bases are TGCGCCAGCAGCCAAAAGGAGCAGACTCCAGATACGCAGTATTTT. This sequence encodes CASSQKEQTPDTQYF.

In its sample, this clonotype was seen many times. V usage is TRBV12-3 or TRBV12-4 and J usage is TRBJ2-2; D ambiguous. Trimming left V 6 bases short and J 8 bases short, with 13 bases between. CDR3 size: 13 residues. This CDR3 reads CASRRKGPGELFF. CDR3 bases: TGTGCCAGCAGGAGGAAAGGACCAGGGGAGCTGTTTTTT.

This clonotype occurred a few times. The chain joins TRBV20-1 to TRBJ2-3; TRBD2 is a possible D gene (5 bases). Per germline, CDR1 DFQATT and CDR2 SNEGSKA (reference sequence). Trimming stripped 0 bases from V and 3 bases from J, with 13 bases between. The length of the CDR3 is 15 residues. The CDR3 region is CSARDPSGLTDTQYF. In DNA, the CDR3 is TGCAGTGCTAGAGATCCGAGCGGCTTGACAGATACGCAGTATTTT.

This clonotype was counted between two and nine times. This chain connects TRBV20-1 to TRBJ2-1; the match to TRBD2 covers 7 bases. Trimming cost V 6 bases and J 7 bases; bases outside gene matches: 12. CDR3 size: 14 residues. Germline lookup yields CDR1 DFQATT and CDR2 SNEGSKA (reference sequence). The CDR3 sequence is CSALRGEGRNEQFF. The CDR3 region has the DNA TGCAGTGCCCTCCGGGGGGAGGGCCGGAATGAGCAGTTCTTC.

The table lists this clonotype with many counts. This chain links TRBV12-3 or TRBV12-4 with TRBJ2-7; maybe TRBD2 (6 bases). The CDR3 consists of 14 residues. The ends were cut back, 1 base at V and 3 bases at J, with 10 bases in the middle. The CDR3 spells CASSLGGGHYEQYF. The CDR3 DNA sequence: TGTGCCAGCAGTTTAGGGGGAGGACACTACGAGCAGTACTTC.

This clonotype came up many times. This chain joins TRBV27 and TRBJ1-1; the match to TRBD1 covers 7 bases. Per the germline V gene, CDR1 is MNHEY and CDR2 is SMNVEV (reference sequence). The J segment lost 7 bases and the V segment lost 2 bases, leaving 13 bases of the junction unmatched. This CDR3 comprises 16 residues. CDR3 sequence reads: CASSLGTVSPLSEAFF. The CDR3 bases are TGTGCCAGCAGTTTAGGGACAGTGAGTCCCCTAAGTGAAGCTTTCTTT.

This clonotype showed up many times. This chain links TRBV10-2 with TRBJ2-3; 8 nucleotides agree with TRBD2. CDR3 length: 15 residues. With V trimmed by 3 bases and J by 1 base, 3 bases remained unmatched. Germline CDR1 WSHSY, CDR2 SAAADI. The CDR3 sequence: CASSDPAGGTDTQYF. As DNA, the CDR3 is TGCGCCAGCAGTGACCCAGCGGGAGGCACAGATACGCAGTATTTT.

This clonotype showed up many times. The V and J genes are TRBV9 and TRBJ2-5; a possible D gene is TRBD2 (5 bases). V lost 0 bases and J lost 2, with 11 bases in between. The germline V gene encodes CDR1 SGDLS and CDR2 YYNGEE. The CDR3 sequence is 15 residues long. CDR3 residues: CASSVEGGRQETQYF. The CDR3 DNA sequence: TGTGCCAGCAGCGTAGAAGGAGGAAGACAAGAGACCCAGTACTTC.

This clonotype has a count of ten or more. The chain recombines TRBV2 with TRBJ1-1, with D possibly TRBD1 on 6 matching bases. The CDR3 has 17 amino acids. Looked up from germline, CDR1 is SNHLY and CDR2 is FYNNEI. V was pared by 5 bases and J by 1 base, with 20 bases between. The CDR3 loop reads CASSIRTDRLTNTEAFF. The CDR3 DNA sequence: TGTGCCAGCAGTATAAGGACAGATAGACTAACGAACACTGAAGCTTTCTTT.

J is TRBJ1-1 and V is TRBV6-2 or TRBV6-3; D is unresolved. Between the trimmed V and J ends, which lost 2 bases and 0 bases, there was a span of 7 bases. The V gene's germline CDR1 is MNHEY and CDR2 SVGEGT. CDR3 length equals 14 residues. This CDR3 is CASSYGVMNTEAFF. As DNA, the CDR3 is TGTGCCAGCAGTTACGGGGTGATGAACACTGAAGCTTTCTTT.

In this sample, this clonotype turned up many times. The genes are TRBV30 and TRBJ1-2; D is unresolved. The germline V and J ends were trimmed by 0 bases and 2 bases, with 10 bases remaining between them. The CDR3 is 14 residues long. Germline lookup yields CDR1 GTSNPN and CDR2 SVGIG (reference sequence). The CDR3 sequence: CAWSVRRGNYGYTF. The CDR3 DNA follows: TGTGCCTGGAGTGTAAGGCGAGGGAACTATGGCTACACCTTC.

Many counts were recorded for this clonotype. The V gene is TRBV27, the J gene TRBJ2-1; D is undetermined. Trimming removed 3 bases at V and 4 bases at J, with 7 bases between. The CDR3 sequence is 13 residues long. The germline CDR1 and CDR2 sequences are MNHEY and SMNVEV (reference sequence). For the CDR3, the DNA is TGTGCCAGCAGTTTTTCCTTGTACAATGAGCAGTTCTTC. It codes for CASSFSLYNEQFF.

On this clonotype: A much larger clone lies a single base off, so this may be a read error. J is TRBJ2-2 and V is TRBV27; D remains ambiguous. Germline CDR1 and CDR2: MNHEY and SMNVEV (reference sequence). The length of the CDR3 is 12 residues. Trimming cost V 1 base and J 3 bases, with 0 bases left between them. CDR3 region: CASSLYTGELFF. CDR3 DNA: TGTGCCAGCAGTTTATACACCGGGGAGCTGTTTTTT.

In its sample, this clonotype was seen many times. The rearrangement links TRBV7-2 to TRBJ2-5; 9 bases fit TRBD1. The CDR3 is made up of 15 amino acids. Losses at the gene ends were 1 base for V and 2 bases for J; bases not matched to a gene: 2. Per germline, CDR1 SGHTA and CDR2 FQGNSA. CDR3 in amino acids: CASSLGDRDQETQYF. The CDR3 DNA reads as TGTGCCAGCAGCTTAGGGGACAGGGATCAAGAGACCCAGTACTTC.

This clonotype occurred a few times. V usage is TRBV20-1 and J usage is TRBJ1-5; 7 bases align to TRBD1. With V trimmed by 6 bases and J by 6 bases, 11 bases remained unmatched. Germline assignment: CDR1 DFQATT and CDR2 SNEGSKA (reference sequence). The CDR3 sequence is 14 residues long. The CDR3: CSASRDSPAQPQHF. DNA for the CDR3: TGCAGTGCCTCCCGGGACAGCCCAGCTCAGCCCCAGCATTTT.

This clonotype has more than one count but fewer than ten. V is TRBV28 and J is TRBJ2-2; the match to TRBD1 covers 9 bases. CDR3 length equals 16 residues. Losses at the gene ends were 6 bases for V and 6 bases for J; bases not matched to a gene: 11. The germline V gene encodes CDR1 MDHEN and CDR2 SYDVKM. CDR3 bases: TGTGCCAGCAGAGCTACAGGGGGCGCCTGGGCCGGGGAGCTGTTTTTT. It encodes CASRATGGAWAGELFF.

The sample holds many counts of this clonotype. The chain recombines TRBV11-2 with TRBJ2-7; D gene uncertain. CDR3 size: 15 residues. The germline gives CDR1 SGHAT, CDR2 FQNNGV. With 3 bases removed from V and 1 base from J, the gap between germline ends came to 13 bases. CDR3 sequence (DNA): TGTGCCAGCAGCTTTCCAGGATTAAATTCCTACGAGCAGTACTTC. Its translation: CASSFPGLNSYEQYF.

Details on this clonotype: This may arise from a read error, as a much more abundant clone is one base away. CDR3 region: CSATDMSSYNEQYF. The CDR3 DNA is TGCAGTGCTACTGACATGAGCTCCTACAATGAGCAGTACTTC. V gene TRBV20-1 combines with J gene TRBJ2-1, with D unclear. Matching the DNA end better, TRBJ2-7 makes the J call doubtful. The CDR3 sequence is 14 residues long. Per germline, CDR1 DFQATT and CDR2 SNEGSKA (reference sequence).

The V and J genes are TRBV28 and TRBJ1-2; TRBD1 might be the D (5 bases). V dropped 3 bases and J dropped 9 bases, with 14 bases sitting between them. CDR1 is MDHEN and CDR2 is SYDVKM in the germline V gene. The CDR3 length is 13 residues. The CDR3 DNA reads as TGTGCCAGCAGTTTTCGGGGGGAAAGGAGCTACACCTTC. As protein: CASSFRGERSYTF.

The genes are TRBV9 and TRBJ2-7, with unresolved D. CDR3 length: 13 residues. Germline-derived CDR1 and CDR2 are SGDLS and YYNGEE. Trimming cost V 3 bases and J 1 base, with 8 bases left between them. The CDR3 loop is CASSAPTSYEQYF. CDR3 nucleotides: TGTGCCAGCAGCGCGCCTACTTCCTACGAGCAGTACTTC.